This TCR beta chain was identified in a study of T cells in Graves' hyperthyroidism and ophthalmopathy. Regions amplified from RNA transcripts were the TCR beta CDR3 regions. The HTBI set primed first-round TCR CDR3 RT-PCR. TCRdb fed the multiplex PCR reads into MiXCR, producing one record per CDR3 protein. The sample comprises about 690,000 distinct CDR3 sequences, 17% of which are singletons, and less than 20% rests with the top ten. Diagnosis of hyperthyroidism was new in patients aged 18 to 65, and its duration was under 2 months. Uncontrolled infection, other autoimmune disease, pregnancy and lactation each barred patients from inclusion. Diagnosis relied on clinical symptoms, serum thyroxine and TRAb, thyroid ultrasound and orbital computed tomography. This clonotype was observed many times. Antigen unknown. Findings and caveats of the study: Before onset, ophthalmopathy was predicted by the model a median around 6 months earlier.

The sequence came from a man between 45 and 60 years old with Graves' hyperthyroidism. The sample consisted of blood.

CDR3 in DNA: TGTGCCAGCAGTTTACTAGCGGGAGCATCCGAGCAGTACTTC. Its translation is CASSLLAGASEQYF. This rearrangement joins TRBV27 to TRBJ2-7; 10 bases are a match to TRBD2. Germline CDR1 reads MNHEY; CDR2 reads SMNVEV (reference sequence). V dropped 2 bases and J dropped 6; count of bases not matched to a gene: 4. The CDR3 consists of 14 residues.